These 11 T cell receptor beta chains were all obtained from the same sample, sequenced in a study of T-cell reconstitution after alpha-beta-depleted transplantation in children. Unique molecular identifiers were used in preparing the TCRbeta library. TCRdb ran MiXCR on the PCR reads and lists one entry per CDR3 protein. The sample records hundreds of thousands of distinct CDR3 sequences, around 17% being singletons. Here the sequenced sample was PBMCs from the stem cell graft donor, taken from the stem cell graft. These receptor sequences come from a human donor who donated a stem cell graft to a child with acute lymphoblastic leukemia.

This chain links TRBV27 with TRBJ2-7; D is perhaps TRBD1 (5 bases). Germline values: CDR1 MNHEY, CDR2 SMNVEV (reference sequence). The CDR3 spans 14 residues. V was shortened by 1 base and J by 5 bases, with 12 bases between the two germline ends. DNA for the CDR3: TGTGCCAGCAGTTTATTGCAGGGTATTCACGAGCAGTACTTC. Translation gives CASSLLQGIHEQYF.

In its sample, this clonotype was seen many times. V and J are TRBV25-1 and TRBJ1-2; D gene unclear. Germline V lookup: CDR1 MGHDK, CDR2 SYGVNS. This CDR3 region has 12 residues. Trimming took off 3 bases at V and 4 bases at J, with 6 bases between the two ends. CDR3 region: CASSEGSYGYTF. Written as DNA, the CDR3 is TGTGCCAGCAGTGAGGGGTCCTATGGCTACACCTTC.

CDR3 amino acids: CASTYTGHGELFF. As DNA, the CDR3 is TGTGCCAGCACCTATACAGGGCACGGGGAGCTGTTTTTT. The V gene is TRBV5-4, the J gene TRBJ2-2, with D possibly TRBD1 on 6 matching bases. The CDR3 extends over 13 amino acids. V lost 6 bases, J lost 7 bases, and 13 bases lay in between. The germline V gene has CDR1 SGHNT and CDR2 YYREEE (reference sequence). The full variable domain, in which reference TRBV5-4 and TRBJ2-2 provide the parts outside the CDR3, is ETGVTQSPTHLIKTRGQQVTLRCSSQSGHNTVSWYQQALGQGPQFIFQYYREEENGRGNFPPRFSGLQFPNYSSELNVNALELDDSALYLCASTYTGHGELFFGEGSRLTVL.

This chain connects TRBV12-3 or TRBV12-4 to TRBJ2-5; 11 nucleotides line up with TRBD2. With 6 bases clipped from V and 4 bases from J, the junction kept 28 bases outside the gene matches. CDR3 length: 22 amino acids. CDR3 amino acids: CASSPGLAGGVRIIWAPETQYF. The CDR3 DNA reads TGTGCCAGCAGCCCTGGGCTAGCGGGAGGTGTCCGAATCATCTGGGCACCAGAGACCCAGTACTTC.

This clonotype was seen only a few times. The rearrangement joins TRBV4-1 to TRBJ1-5; D may be TRBD1 (5 bases). This CDR3 has 16 amino acids. The V end was cut by 3 bases, the J end by 0 bases, with 12 bases between. Per the germline V gene, CDR1 is MGHRA and CDR2 is YSYEKL. CDR3 DNA: TGCGCCAGCAGCCAGGAGGGACGGACTAGCAATCAGCCCCAGCATTTT. Amino acids: CASSQEGRTSNQPQHF.

This clonotype was seen more than once but under ten times. The genes are TRBV4-2 and TRBJ2-7; tentatively, D is TRBD1 or TRBD2 (7 bases each). Germline V lookup: CDR1 LGHNA, CDR2 YNFKEQ. The CDR3 spans 17 residues. Trimming stripped 0 bases from V and 0 bases from J, with 15 bases between. CDR3 bases: TGTGCCAGCAGCCAAGAAGGGACAGCGGGAAGCTCCTACGAGCAGTACTTC. Protein product: CASSQEGTAGSSYEQYF.

V is TRBV4-1 and J is TRBJ2-1; no firm D call. There are 14 residues in the CDR3. Deletions cut 4 bases from V and 4 bases from J, with 11 bases between. Germline-derived CDR1 and CDR2 are MGHRA and YSYEKL. Here the CDR3 DNA reads TGCGCCAGCAGCCTACTGGACGGGTACAATGAGCAGTTCTTC. Translating gives CASSLLDGYNEQFF.

This chain connects TRBV7-6 to TRBJ2-7, with D tentatively TRBD2 (6 bases). Germline loops: CDR1 SGHVS, CDR2 FNYEAQ. The germline V and J ends were trimmed by 2 bases and 9 bases, with 20 bases remaining between them. This CDR3 spans 15 amino acids. CDR3 residues: CASSLNPSATGVQYF. The CDR3 DNA sequence: TGTGCCAGCAGCTTAAACCCTAGCGCAACTGGGGTGCAGTACTTC.

The chain is built from TRBV21-1 and TRBJ1-1; the DNA was not used to check the table's D call, TRBD1. TRBV21-1 is a recognized pseudogene. The CDR3 covers 15 residues. CDR3 DNA: TGTGCCAGCAGCCTAAACCCCTTGAAGGACACTGAAGCTTTCTTT. Translated: CASSLNPLKDTEAFF.

This chain uses TRBV24-1 with TRBJ2-3, with D possibly matching TRBD2 (6 bases). Trimming pared 2 bases from V and 6 bases from J, leaving 14 bases between. Germline lookup yields CDR1 KGHDR and CDR2 SFDVKD. The CDR3 runs to 15 residues. The chain's CDR3 is CATSDSKRAEDTQYF. As DNA, the CDR3 is TGTGCCACCAGTGATTCCAAGCGGGCCGAGGATACGCAGTATTTT.

The gene calls are TRBV27 and TRBJ1-1; TRBD1 agrees at 7 bases. The CDR3 is 19 amino acids. CDR1 is MNHEY, CDR2 SMNVEV, per germline (reference sequence). V lost 6 bases and J lost 0; bases outside the gene matches: 19. This CDR3 is CASRQPTGVRGRMNTEAFF. CDR3 nucleotide sequence: TGTGCCAGCAGACAACCTACAGGGGTTCGCGGACGGATGAACACTGAAGCTTTCTTT.